This T cell receptor beta chain was captured in a study of PD-L1 blockade in urothelial cancer. Produced via immunoSEQ multiplex PCR; TCRdb's table is partial and in-frame only. The sample has about 55,000 clones, roughly 80% seen once. CDR1 is SGHTA, CDR2 FQGNSA, per germline. The CDR3 length is 15 residues. V gave up 1 base and J gave up 3 bases, with 11 bases separating them. Sample time point: pretreatment peripheral blood. V usage is TRBV7-2 and J usage is TRBJ2-3; possible D gene TRBD2, 5 bases. The material was PBMCs, obtained around atezolizumab (anti-PD-L1) treatment. This receptor was identified in a man in his sixties or seventies with urothelial cancer. The CDR3: CASSLVPGKTDTQYF. CDR3 DNA: TGTGCCAGCAGCTTAGTTCCGGGGAAGACAGATACGCAGTATTTT. Full variable domain (rest looked up from reference TRBV7-2 and TRBJ2-3): GAGVSQSPSNKVTEKGKDVELRCDPISGHTALYWYRQSLGQGLEFLIYFQGNSAPDKSGLPSDRFSAERTGGSVSTLTIQRTQQEDSAVYLCASSLVPGKTDTQYFGPGTRLTVL.